Below are 10 T cell receptor beta chains sequenced from a single sample in a study of identical twins. TCRdb re-called the 5' RACE reads through MiXCR, storing one row per CDR3 protein. Of 430,000 or so distinct CDR3 sequences detected, 20% to 25% appear once; the ten largest clones hold roughly 3%. These data were also filed under a second study, of T cells expressing NK-cell markers.

Sequencing used CD4+ T cells sorted from blood. All receptors derive from a woman aged 18-29 years in good health.

This clonotype came up a few times. The J gene is TRBJ1-2, the V gene TRBV29-1; no clear D. V was trimmed by 4 bases and J by 2 bases, leaving 8 bases between them. Germline lookup yields CDR1 SQVTM and CDR2 ANQGSEA. The CDR3 is 12 residues long. The CDR3 DNA sequence: TGCAGCGTTGTTAGCGGGAACTATGGCTACACCTTC. Translating it yields CSVVSGNYGYTF.

This chain links TRBV6-1 with TRBJ2-1; TRBD1 is a possible D gene (5 bases). V lost 6 bases and J lost 9, with 21 bases in between. This CDR3 comprises 15 residues. CDR1 and CDR2 from the germline V gene are MNHNS and SASEGT. The CDR3 spells CASRIRAELDSEQFF. CDR3 sequence (DNA): TGTGCCAGCAGGATCCGGGCCGAACTCGACAGTGAGCAGTTCTTC.

The chain links TRBV20-1 to TRBJ1-5, with 9 nucleotides matching TRBD1. The trim removed 5 bases at V and 2 bases at J, leaving 4 bases unmatched. The CDR3 sequence is 14 residues long. The V gene's germline CDR1 is DFQATT and CDR2 SNEGSKA (reference sequence). The CDR3 nucleotides are TGCAGTGCTGGCAGACAGGGGGGCAATCAGCCCCAGCATTTT. As protein: CSAGRQGGNQPQHF.

This clonotype was seen a handful of times. This sequence joins TRBV24-1 and TRBJ2-2; D tentatively reads TRBD1 or TRBD2 (5 bases each). Between the trimmed V and J ends, which lost 2 bases and 7 bases, there was a span of 10 bases. Looked up from germline, CDR1 is KGHDR and CDR2 is SFDVKD. The CDR3 is 14 residues long. The CDR3 coding sequence is TGTGCCACCAGTGATTCTTGGGGGTACGGGGAGCTGTTTTTT. It is translated as CATSDSWGYGELFF.

V and J are TRBV5-1 and TRBJ2-3; D call uncertain. Trimming removed 3 bases at V and 2 bases at J, with 13 bases between. Germline lookup yields CDR1 SGHRS and CDR2 YFSETQ. CDR3 length: 15 amino acids. For the CDR3, the DNA is TGCGCCAGCAGCTCGCTGACTCGACACACAGATACGCAGTATTTT. Protein product: CASSSLTRHTDTQYF.

The chain employs TRBV29-1 and TRBJ1-1; TRBD1 might be the D (6 bases). CDR1 and CDR2 from the germline V gene are SQVTM and ANQGSEA. Trimming pared 6 bases from V and 7 bases from J, leaving 12 bases between. The CDR3 loop spans 11 amino acids. The DNA of the CDR3 is TGCAGCGTGAACAGGGCTAGTGAAGCTTTCTTT. This gives the protein CSVNRASEAFF.

This clonotype was counted between two and nine times. V is TRBV28 and J is TRBJ2-7; D is tentatively TRBD1 or TRBD2 (6 bases each). The length of the CDR3 is 11 residues. The germline V gene has CDR1 MDHEN and CDR2 SYDVKM. Trimming removed 5 bases at V and 8 bases at J, with 10 bases between. The CDR3 DNA reads TGTGCCAGCAGTGGGGGGCTCAAGCAGTACTTC. As protein: CASSGGLKQYF.

The DNA of the CDR3 is TGCGCCAGCAGCTTAGTTGGCAGAAACATTCAGTACTTC. Its translation: CASSLVGRNIQYF. The chain recombines TRBV5-1 with TRBJ2-4; D gene ambiguous. CDR3 size: 13 residues. Trimming removed 2 bases from V and 6 bases from J, with 9 bases in between. CDR1 is SGHRS and CDR2 is YFSETQ in the germline V gene.

This clonotype was recorded many times. J is TRBJ2-7 and V is TRBV6-1, with 7 bases aligning to TRBD2. CDR3 length: 16 residues. Trimming cost V 2 bases and J 3 bases; bases outside gene matches: 10. Germline CDR1 reads MNHNS; CDR2 reads SASEGT. This CDR3 reads CASSERLRGEGYEQYF. Written as DNA, the CDR3 is TGTGCCAGCAGTGAACGGTTGAGAGGGGAGGGCTACGAGCAGTACTTC.

This chain links TRBV20-1 with TRBJ2-3, with no clear D. The CDR3 length is 12 residues. Germline CDR1 and CDR2: DFQATT and SNEGSKA (reference sequence). V lost 6 bases and J 4 bases, leaving 11 bases between the germline ends. CDR3 residues: CSATHFSDTQYF. The CDR3 coding sequence is TGCAGTGCGACCCACTTCTCAGATACGCAGTATTTT.